Reported below is one T cell receptor beta chain. Its antigen is undetermined. The data were obtained in a study of T cell repertoires and Cas9 in healthy adults. Across the study: CD4 and CD8 compartments: SpCas9-reactive T cells profiled for potency, cytotoxicity, lineage.

The table came from immunoSEQ multiplex PCR; TCRdb's copy has only in-frame clones and leaves some out. This table holds over 14,000 clones, 89% found once. Study conclusions and caveats: SpCas9-reactive regulatory T cells reportedly mitigated SpCas9-reactive effector T cells in vitro.

The specimen sequenced was Tregs (CD4+, CD25+, CD127-, CD137-, CD154-) from PBMCs; culture status not recorded. This receptor was obtained from a human donor in good health.

The CDR3 here is CASSGGRGRFF. CDR3 nucleotides: TGTGCCAGCTCGGGAGGGAGGGGACGGTTCTTC. V and J are TRBV6-6 and TRBJ2-1, with 8 bases aligning to TRBD2. The CDR3 covers 11 residues. Germline V lookup: CDR1 MNHNY, CDR2 SVGAGI (reference sequence). The V segment lost 8 bases and the J segment 15 bases; nucleotides outside the gene matches: 9.